The 9 T cell receptor beta chains below were found in one sample sequenced in a study of blood T cells in healthy people across ages. The authors ran a second PCR of about 6 to 12 cycles using a sample-barcoded 5' primer and a J-beta primer mix. TCRdb re-called the 5' RACE reads through MiXCR, storing one row per CDR3 protein. The sample yields over a million distinct CDR3 sequences, around 40% seen once. The sequencing sample was made of blood. The receptor set was obtained from a woman between 18 and 29 years old in good health.

The J gene is TRBJ1-2, the V gene TRBV6-2 or TRBV6-3; 7 nucleotides align to TRBD1. V was pared by 5 bases and J by 6 bases, with 15 bases of the junction left unmatched. CDR3 size: 16 residues. The germline V gene has CDR1 MNHEY and CDR2 SVGEGT. The CDR3 DNA reads as TGTGCCAGCAGTCCTCGCCTACAGGGGTGGAACGATGGCTACACCTTC. Amino acids: CASSPRLQGWNDGYTF.

The chain employs TRBV25-1 and TRBJ1-2; a weak D match, TRBD1 (6 bases). Deletions cut 5 bases from V and 4 bases from J, with 17 bases between. This CDR3 comprises 15 residues. Germline V gives CDR1 MGHDK, CDR2 SYGVNS. DNA of the CDR3: TGTGCCAGCAGTAGGGGATCAGGGGCGCCCTATGGCTACACCTTC. Encoded protein: CASSRGSGAPYGYTF.

V gene TRBV4-3 combines with J gene TRBJ2-1; no definite D call. CDR1 and CDR2 (germline): LGHNA, YSLEER. Trimming took off 1 base at V and 1 base at J, with 14 bases between the two ends. CDR3 size: 17 residues. CDR3 loop: CASSQGRTESSYNEQFF. The CDR3 region has the DNA TGCGCCAGCAGCCAAGGGCGAACGGAGAGTTCCTACAATGAGCAGTTCTTC.

The V gene is TRBV28, the J gene TRBJ2-1, with TRBD2 as a possible D gene (6 bases). The CDR3 is made up of 16 amino acids. The germline V and J ends were trimmed by 4 bases and 13 bases, with 26 bases remaining between them. CDR1 is MDHEN and CDR2 is SYDVKM in the germline V gene. In DNA, the CDR3 is TGTGCCAGCAGTTGGTCCCCCTGGGGAGGTGAAGAGACCCAGTTCTTC. Translated: CASSWSPWGGEETQFF.

A note on this clonotype: This sequence may be a read error, since a much larger clone differs from it by one base. The genes are TRBV14 and TRBJ2-7; D not certain. The length of the CDR3 is 11 residues. Looked up from germline, CDR1 is SGHDN and CDR2 is FVKESK. V lost 1 base to trimming and J lost 6 bases, with 4 bases between them. CDR3 coding DNA: TGTGCCAGCAGCCAAGTTTTCGAGCAGTACTTC. Amino acids: CASSQVFEQYF.

The CDR3 nucleotides read TGTGCCAGCAGTTACGTGGGGACACTTAGCAATCAGCCCCAGCATTTT. It is translated as CASSYVGTLSNQPQHF. The rearrangement uses TRBV6-6 and TRBJ1-5; tentative D call: TRBD1 (6 bases). CDR1 is MNHNY and CDR2 is SVGAGI in the germline V gene (reference sequence). The CDR3 consists of 16 residues. The V gene lost 2 bases and the J gene lost 0 bases, with 11 bases spanning the gap.

The chain uses TRBV24-1 and TRBJ2-1; D tentatively fits TRBD1 or TRBD2 (5 bases each). The end of the DNA is better explained by TRBJ2-7, so the J call may be wrong. CDR1 is KGHDR, CDR2 SFDVKD, per germline. This CDR3 contains 17 residues. DNA for the CDR3: TGTGCCACCAGTGATGACCCGGGACGGAGCTCCTACAATGAGCAGTACTTC. Its translation is CATSDDPGRSSYNEQYF.

The V call is TRBV12-3 or TRBV12-4, the J call TRBJ1-5; 10 positions agree with TRBD1. Trimming at V came to 6 bases and at J to 6 bases, leaving 5 bases not matched to a gene. This CDR3 has 14 residues. The CDR3 bases are TGTGCCAGCAGAGAGACAGGGGGCAGTCAGCCCCAGCATTTT. Its translation: CASRETGGSQPQHF.

The chain is built from TRBV12-3 or TRBV12-4 and TRBJ2-3; the D is unclear. This CDR3 contains 13 residues. V lost 6 bases, J lost 4 bases, and 11 bases lay in between. The CDR3 DNA sequence: TGTGCCAGCAGCCCGGACCGGGCAGATACGCAGTATTTT. Its translation is CASSPDRADTQYF.